The entry below gives a single T cell receptor beta chain sequence along with its context. These data originate in a study of blood T cell repertoires in COVID-19. Study at large: The United States, Italy and Spain were the sources of the acute and convalescent COVID-19 samples.

Clones were read by immunoSEQ multiplex PCR, and TCRdb kept only the in-frame ones, dropping some. This sample has around 220,000 clones, with around 87% found just once. Seattle patient enrollment occurred during active infection, with longitudinal follow-up thereafter. The CDR3 contains 15 residues. The germline gives CDR1 SGHKS, CDR2 YYEKEE (reference sequence). Trimming removed 4 bases at V and 8 bases at J, with 21 bases between. Sequenced material: peripheral blood. This rearrangement joins TRBV5-5 to TRBJ1-2, with D unresolved. This sequence originates from a woman in her forties or fifties with COVID-19, enrolled during active disease. CDR3 coding DNA: TGTGCCAGCAGCCAGTGGCCTCCGAGGGTCGGGGGCTACACCTTC. Translation: CASSQWPPRVGGYTF.